One and the same sample provided the 19 T cell receptor beta chains below, sequenced in a study of shared clonotypes between healthy human individuals. Sequencing used immunoSEQ multiplex PCR; TCRdb keeps in-frame clones, though not all of them. The sample contains 2.5 million or so clones, over 85% of which appear only once. Input material: naive CD4+ T cells sorted from blood. The subset: CD45RA+ positively selected. The source of these receptors is a man between 18 and 35 years old in good health.

In the case of this clone: This same CDR3 is encoded by further DNA sequences in the sample. The chain has TRBV9 and TRBJ2-1; D may be TRBD2 (6 bases). The germline gives CDR1 SGDLS, CDR2 YYNGEE. V was shortened by 1 base and J by 1 base, with 9 bases between the two germline ends. CDR3 length: 15 residues. CDR3 DNA sequence: TGTGCCAGCAGCGTAAGTGGGGGGTCCTACAATGAGCAGTTCTTC. The encoded protein is CASSVSGGSYNEQFF.

The rearrangement links TRBV10-3 to TRBJ1-1; tentative D call: TRBD1 (5 bases). The CDR3 consists of 13 residues. The germline V and J ends were trimmed by 10 bases and 1 base, with 13 bases remaining between them. Germline CDR1 and CDR2: ENHRY and SYGVKD. CDR3 loop: CATVTGGNTEAFF. The CDR3, as DNA: TGTGCCACCGTAACGGGGGGGAACACTGAAGCTTTCTTT.

The V call is TRBV6-5, the J call TRBJ1-1, with 8 positions matching TRBD1. V was pared by 2 bases and J by 11 bases, with 10 bases of the junction left unmatched. CDR3 length equals 14 residues. The germline gives CDR1 MNHEY, CDR2 SVGAGI. CDR3 bases: TGTGCCAGCAGTTACGACCGAGGACAGGGTGTGGCTTTCTTT. It translates to CASSYDRGQGVAFF.

This chain uses TRBV5-4 with TRBJ2-1, with TRBD2 matching over 8 bases. The CDR3 length is 16 residues. Germline values: CDR1 SGHNT, CDR2 YYREEE (reference sequence). J was trimmed by 4 bases and V by 4 bases; bases with no gene match: 10. This CDR3 is CASSPRALAVYNEQFF. The CDR3 nucleotides are TGTGCCAGCAGCCCCAGGGCACTAGCGGTTTACAATGAGCAGTTCTTC.

The gene calls are TRBV6-5 and TRBJ1-5; D remains ambiguous. CDR1 and CDR2 (germline): MNHEY, SVGAGI. V gave up 0 bases and J gave up 5 bases, with 5 bases separating them. CDR3 length equals 13 residues. The CDR3 region has the DNA TGTGCCAGCAGTTACTCTCCGCATCAGCCCCAGCATTTT. It encodes CASSYSPHQPQHF.

As regards this clone: Other nucleotide sequences from this sample produce the same CDR3. V usage is TRBV5-1 and J usage is TRBJ2-2; perhaps TRBD1 as D (6 bases). CDR3 length: 15 residues. Trimming removed 4 bases from V and 0 bases from J, with 10 bases in between. CDR1 and CDR2 (germline): SGHRS, YFSETQ. The CDR3 loop reads CASSPDRPNTGELFF. CDR3 bases: TGCGCCAGCAGCCCCGACAGGCCGAACACCGGGGAGCTGTTTTTT.

The chain is built from TRBV27 and TRBJ2-1; the D gene is possibly TRBD2 (6 bases). The CDR3 runs 15 residues. The V end lost 6 bases, the J end lost 7 bases, and 19 bases lay between the germline ends. Germline V CDR1 and CDR2: MNHEY, SMNVEV (reference sequence). The CDR3 DNA sequence: TGTGCCAGCAGCTTAGAGGGAGGCGTGGGGAATGAGCAGTTCTTC. Protein: CASSLEGGVGNEQFF.

Concerning this clone: Other DNA sequences in the sample encode the same CDR3. The V gene is TRBV27, the J gene TRBJ2-2, with D unclear. CDR3 size: 12 residues. Trimming cost V 3 bases and J 7 bases, with 6 bases left between them. CDR1 and CDR2 (germline): MNHEY, SMNVEV (reference sequence). In DNA, the CDR3 is TGTGCCAGCAGTTTTGCAGGCGGGGAGCTGTTTTTT. Its protein product is CASSFAGGELFF.

The genes are TRBV5-1 and TRBJ2-1; 12 nucleotides agree with TRBD2. V lost 5 bases, J lost 10 bases, and 4 bases stayed unmatched. This CDR3 comprises 13 residues. CDR1 SGHRS and CDR2 YFSETQ come from the germline V gene. CDR3 bases: TGCGCCAGCAGACTAGCGGGGGGTAGGGAGCAGTTCTTC. Its translation: CASRLAGGREQFF. Using reference TRBV5-1 and TRBJ2-1 for the parts outside the CDR3, the full variable domain is KAGVTQTPRYLIKTRGQQVTLSCSPISGHRSVSWYQQTPGQGLQFLFEYFSETQRNKGNFPGRFSGRQFSNSRSEMNVSTLELGDSALYLCASRLAGGREQFFGPGTRLTVL.

The V and J genes are TRBV2 and TRBJ1-4; the match to TRBD1 covers 9 bases. Per the germline V gene, CDR1 is SNHLY and CDR2 is FYNNEI. V lost 3 bases and J lost 11; bases outside the gene matches: 10. The CDR3 is 15 amino acids. CDR3 in DNA: TGTGCCAGCAGTGACCGTCCGCCGACAGGGGGGAAACTGTTTTTT. It yields the protein CASSDRPPTGGKLFF.

The V call is TRBV10-3, the J call TRBJ1-6, with D possibly TRBD1 on 5 matching bases. The CDR3 sequence is 13 residues long. V was shortened by 6 bases and J by 9 bases, with 12 bases between the two germline ends. Germline V lookup: CDR1 ENHRY, CDR2 SYGVKD. The CDR3 DNA sequence: TGTGCCATCAGGTCGGGGGATGGTTCACCCCTCCACTTT. This codes for CAIRSGDGSPLHF.

The J gene is TRBJ2-3, the V gene TRBV10-3; a possible D gene is TRBD1 (5 bases). Germline lookup yields CDR1 ENHRY and CDR2 SYGVKD. The CDR3 consists of 20 residues. With 0 bases removed from V and 1 base from J, the gap between germline ends came to 23 bases. The CDR3 bases are TGTGCCATCAGTGAGTCGGGTCATTGGACATACCTAACCGGCACAGATACGCAGTATTTT. Translated: CAISESGHWTYLTGTDTQYF.

This clone came up once. The genes are TRBV4-1 and TRBJ2-6; no reliable D call. The CDR3 totals 17 residues. Germline V CDR1 and CDR2: MGHRA, YSYEKL. Trimming took 1 base from V and 2 from J, leaving 12 bases between them. CDR3 residues: CASSQGLGMTGANVLTF. The CDR3 nucleotides read TGCGCCAGCAGCCAAGGACTGGGGATGACTGGGGCCAACGTCCTGACTTTC.

The rearrangement links TRBV6-4 to TRBJ1-1, with D possibly being TRBD1 (6 bases). The ends were cut back, 3 bases at V and 6 bases at J, with 11 bases in the middle. Germline assignment: CDR1 MRHNA and CDR2 SNTAGT. CDR3 length: 13 amino acids. CDR3 nucleotides: TGTGCCAGCAGTGATACTCCAGGGGCTGAAGCTTTCTTT. This codes for CASSDTPGAEAFF.

The chain recombines TRBV7-3 with TRBJ2-3; unclear D gene. Germline V lookup: CDR1 SGHTA, CDR2 FQGTGA. CDR3 size: 15 residues. Trimming stripped 1 base from V and 6 bases from J, with 14 bases between. CDR3 bases: TGTGCCAGCAGCTTAATAGGTGCGACCTCCGATACGCAGTATTTT. As protein: CASSLIGATSDTQYF.

V and J are TRBV20-1 and TRBJ1-2, with no clear D. The V end lost 2 bases, the J end lost 5 bases, and 6 bases lay between the germline ends. Germline assignment: CDR1 DFQATT and CDR2 SNEGSKA (reference sequence). The CDR3 sequence is 11 residues long. CDR3 sequence reads: CSARSEYGYTF. In DNA form, the CDR3 reads TGCAGTGCTAGATCTGAATATGGCTACACCTTC.

Concerning this clone itself: Within the sample, other DNA sequences also encode this same CDR3. This chain uses TRBV7-9 with TRBJ2-7; 12 positions match TRBD1. V trimming: 0 bases; J trimming: 6 bases; junction bases outside the gene matches: 6. Germline CDR1 SEHNR, CDR2 FQNEAQ (reference sequence). CDR3 size: 16 residues. The CDR3 coding sequence is TGTGCCAGCAGCTTAGCGGTGGGACAGGGGGCTGGCGAGCAGTACTTC. Amino acids: CASSLAVGQGAGEQYF.

The V call is TRBV20-1, the J call TRBJ2-3; no reliable D call. CDR3 size: 11 residues. The ends were cut back, 5 bases at V and 7 bases at J, with 10 bases in the middle. Germline V CDR1 and CDR2: DFQATT, SNEGSKA (reference sequence). The DNA for the CDR3 is TGCAGTGCTCCCGACCTCCATACGCAGTATTTT. Translating it yields CSAPDLHTQYF.

The chain links TRBV11-2 to TRBJ2-1; 11 bases match TRBD2. Unmatched junction bases numbered 4, after V lost 3 bases and J lost 6 bases. The germline V gene has CDR1 SGHAT and CDR2 FQNNGV. This CDR3 has 15 residues. The CDR3 here is CASSFSGRASNEQFF. In DNA form, the CDR3 reads TGTGCCAGCAGCTTTAGCGGGAGGGCCAGCAATGAGCAGTTCTTC.